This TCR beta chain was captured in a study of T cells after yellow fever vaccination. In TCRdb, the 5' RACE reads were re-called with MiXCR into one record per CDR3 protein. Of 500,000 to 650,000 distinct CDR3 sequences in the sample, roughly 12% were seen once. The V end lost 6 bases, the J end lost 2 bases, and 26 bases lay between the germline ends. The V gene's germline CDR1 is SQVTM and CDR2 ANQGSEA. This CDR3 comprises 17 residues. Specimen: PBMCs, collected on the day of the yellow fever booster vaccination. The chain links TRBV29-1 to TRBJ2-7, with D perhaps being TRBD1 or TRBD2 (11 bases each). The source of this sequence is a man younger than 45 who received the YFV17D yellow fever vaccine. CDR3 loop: CSVIGTGGLAEPYEQYF. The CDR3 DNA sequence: TGCAGCGTCATCGGGACAGGGGGACTAGCGGAGCCCTACGAGCAGTACTTC.